Following are 27 T cell receptor beta chains from one sample sequenced in a study of blood T cell repertoires in COVID-19 (dated by TCRdb to 2018 to 2021). The library was generated by the immunoSEQ multiplex PCR assay. The table was pulled from immuneACCESS by TCRdb, which kept in-frame rearrangements only. Such tables lose some clones; where checked, under half of the loss comes from unresolved V genes, and the rest has no known cause. The sample table lists some 40,000 clones, more than 85% of them with a count of one. Approximately 19% of the sample goes to the ten largest clones. Sequenced input: peripheral blood. Receptor source: a man aged 65 to 79 with acute or convalescent COVID-19.

This clone was observed once. The V call is TRBV19, the J call TRBJ1-3; D uncertain. V shed 7 bases and J shed 2 bases, with 12 bases lying between them. From germline, CDR1 is LNHDA and CDR2 SQIVND (reference sequence). The CDR3 covers 14 residues. The CDR3 loop reads CASTTSGTGNTIYF. CDR3 nucleotides: TGTGCCAGTACCACCTCGGGAACTGGAAACACCATATATTTT.

V is TRBV27 and J is TRBJ1-2; tentative D call: TRBD1 (6 bases). Per germline, CDR1 MNHEY and CDR2 SMNVEV (reference sequence). Trimming shortened V by 5 bases and J by 0 bases, and 13 bases separated the two germline ends. The CDR3 has 15 amino acids. CDR3 sequence: CASSTRTVSNYGYTF. CDR3 DNA sequence: TGTGCCAGCAGTACCCGGACAGTTTCTAACTATGGCTACACCTTC.

This clone came up once. The CDR3 protein is CATSDTDSSGANVLTF. Written as DNA, the CDR3 is TGTGCCACCAGTGACACTGACAGCTCTGGGGCCAACGTCCTGACTTTC. This rearrangement joins TRBV24-1 to TRBJ2-6; TRBD1 is a possible D gene (5 bases). CDR3 size: 16 residues. The V end lost 4 bases, the J end lost 0 bases, and 9 bases lay between the germline ends. Looked up from germline, CDR1 is KGHDR and CDR2 is SFDVKD.

The V and J genes are TRBV7-9 and TRBJ2-2; D unresolved. The CDR3 has 17 residues. The V gene's germline CDR1 is SEHNR and CDR2 FQNEAQ (reference sequence). V was cut by 2 bases and J by 1 base, with 14 bases left in between. The CDR3 DNA reads TGTGCCAGCAGCTTATTGCCCTGGGCAGGGAACACCGGGGAGCTGTTTTTT. It specifies CASSLLPWAGNTGELFF. The complete variable domain, with remaining parts taken from reference TRBV7-9 and TRBJ2-2, reads DTGVSQNPRHKITKRGQNVTFRCDPISEHNRLYWYRQTLGQGPEFLTYFQNEAQLEKSRLLSDRFSAERPKGSFSTLEIQRTEQGDSAMYLCASSLLPWAGNTGELFFGEGSRLTVL.

The chain recombines TRBV2 with TRBJ1-4; D uncertain. Trimming pared 6 bases from V and 7 bases from J, leaving 9 bases between. The CDR3 totals 12 residues. Germline values: CDR1 SNHLY, CDR2 FYNNEI. CDR3 coding DNA: TGTGCCAGCAGACGCAACAGTGAAAAACTGTTTTTT. It encodes CASRRNSEKLFF. Filled out from reference TRBV2 and TRBJ1-4, the complete variable domain reads EPEVTQTPSHQVTQMGQEVILRCVPISNHLYFYWYRQILGQKVEFLVSFYNNEISEKSEIFDDQFSVERPDGSNFTLKIRSTKLEDSAMYFCASRRNSEKLFFGSGTQLSVL.

The V call is TRBV4-1, the J call TRBJ1-4, with D possibly matching TRBD1 (5 bases). Per germline, CDR1 MGHRA and CDR2 YSYEKL. The CDR3 runs to 15 residues. The ends were cut back, 4 bases at V and 3 bases at J, with 12 bases in the middle. For the CDR3, the DNA is TGCGCCAGCAGCCCCAGGGTAGGGTCTAATGAAAAACTGTTTTTT. Encoded protein: CASSPRVGSNEKLFF.

V is TRBV7-8 and J is TRBJ1-3, with a weak D call TRBD1 (5 bases). The CDR3 spans 18 residues. Germline assignment: CDR1 SGHVS and CDR2 FQNEAQ. Trimming stripped 4 bases from V and 0 bases from J, with 19 bases between. CDR3 sequence (DNA): TGTGCCAGCAGCTCGGGACTTTTGCGACCGAGCTCTGGAAACACCATATATTTT. Translating it yields CASSSGLLRPSSGNTIYF.

The chain joins TRBV11-3 to TRBJ2-7, with 9 bases fitting TRBD1. CDR1 and CDR2 from the germline V gene are SGHNT and YENEEA. This CDR3 region has 15 residues. Germline trimming cut 5 bases from V and 3 bases from J; bases unmatched to any gene: 8. The CDR3 here is CASSRRTGDGYEQYF. DNA for the CDR3: TGTGCCAGCAGCCGTCGGACAGGGGACGGCTACGAGCAGTACTTC.

The chain recombines TRBV27 with TRBJ1-4, with D unclear. V gave up 3 bases and J gave up 8 bases, with 10 bases separating them. The CDR3 runs to 13 residues. Germline CDR1 and CDR2: MNHEY and SMNVEV (reference sequence). The DNA of the CDR3 is TGTGCCAGCAGTTTGTCAGGAAACGAAAAACTGTTTTTT. It translates to CASSLSGNEKLFF.

This clone was observed once. The chain has TRBV21-1 and TRBJ1-5. TRBV21-1 is a known pseudogene. The CDR3 is 20 amino acids. CDR3 coding DNA: TGTGCCAGCAGCCAAGGTTTCCACCGGTTACCGATTGGAGAAGGACAGCCCCAGCATTTT. It codes for CASSQGFHRLPIGEGQPQHF.

The chain employs TRBV28 and TRBJ2-7; 7 nucleotides match TRBD1. From germline, CDR1 is MDHEN and CDR2 SYDVKM. With V trimmed by 2 bases and J by 1 base, 5 bases remained unmatched. CDR3 size: 15 residues. The CDR3 DNA follows: TGTGCCAGCAGTTTAACAGGGGATGTTTCCTACGAGCAGTACTTC. This encodes CASSLTGDVSYEQYF.

The chain links TRBV28 to TRBJ2-7, with D perhaps matching TRBD2 (5 bases). The V gene lost 1 base and the J gene lost 7 bases, with 17 bases spanning the gap. Germline V gene sequence: CDR1 MDHEN, CDR2 SYDVKM. The CDR3 runs to 15 residues. This CDR3 is CASSLLTTPPGEQYF. The CDR3, as DNA: TGTGCCAGCAGTTTATTGACTACCCCCCCTGGGGAGCAGTACTTC. Full variable domain (remainder filled in from reference TRBV28 and TRBJ2-7): DVKVTQSSRYLVKRTGEKVFLECVQDMDHENMFWYRQDPGLGLRLIYFSYDVKMKEKGDIPEGYSVSREKKERFSLILESASTNQTSMYLCASSLLTTPPGEQYFGPGTRLTVT.

The V gene is TRBV6-5, the J gene TRBJ2-7, with D possibly matching TRBD1 (5 bases). Looked up from germline, CDR1 is MNHEY and CDR2 is SVGAGI. Trimming shortened V by 8 bases and J by 6 bases, and 17 bases separated the two germline ends. The length of the CDR3 is 13 residues. CDR3 protein: CASSRTLEREQYF. The CDR3 DNA follows: TGTGCCAGCTCTCGGACACTTGAACGCGAGCAGTACTTC.

The rearrangement links TRBV5-4 to TRBJ1-2; D is undetermined. The germline V and J ends were trimmed by 1 base and 2 bases, with 9 bases remaining between them. Germline assignment: CDR1 SGHNT and CDR2 YYREEE (reference sequence). The CDR3 loop spans 14 amino acids. The CDR3 sequence: CASSLQAVNYGYTF. DNA of the CDR3: TGTGCCAGCAGCTTGCAGGCTGTGAACTATGGCTACACCTTC.

The chain links TRBV9 to TRBJ2-5, with a possible D match to TRBD2 (6 bases). The germline V gene encodes CDR1 SGDLS and CDR2 YYNGEE. V was trimmed by 0 bases and J by 5 bases, leaving 17 bases between them. This CDR3 contains 16 residues. The DNA of the CDR3 is TGTGCCAGCAGCGTAGCTCCCGGGAGTACTTACGAGACCCAGTACTTC. Its protein product is CASSVAPGSTYETQYF.

Here the CDR3 reads CASSVGSLSYEQYF. The CDR3 coding sequence is TGTGCCAGCAGTGTGGGGAGCCTCTCCTACGAGCAGTACTTC. V gene TRBV2 combines with J gene TRBJ2-7; weak D call: TRBD2 (5 bases). Germline V lookup: CDR1 SNHLY, CDR2 FYNNEI. V lost 4 bases and J lost 0, with 10 bases in between. This CDR3 is 14 amino acids long.

The chain couples TRBV4-1 to TRBJ2-3; TRBD1 matches at 9 bases. V was pared by 6 bases and J by 4 bases, with 11 bases of the junction left unmatched. This CDR3 is 16 amino acids long. Germline V gene data show CDR1 as MGHRA and CDR2 as YSYEKL. CDR3 protein: CASSPAAGQGPDTQYF. CDR3 nucleotide sequence: TGCGCCAGCAGTCCCGCGGCGGGACAGGGACCAGATACGCAGTATTTT.

This clone was recorded only once. The chain combines TRBV5-4 with TRBJ2-2, with 7 bases identical to TRBD2. The V gene's germline CDR1 is SGHNT and CDR2 YYREEE (reference sequence). V dropped 5 bases and J dropped 5; count of bases not matched to a gene: 9. This CDR3 has 15 residues. The DNA for the CDR3 is TGTGCCAGCAGTTCGGGGGGAGACCCGACCGGGGAGCTGTTTTTT. Protein: CASSSGGDPTGELFF.

The CDR3 sequence: CASSLNLRGSYNSPLHF. The CDR3 coding sequence is TGTGCCAGCAGCTTAAATTTAAGGGGATCCTATAATTCACCCCTCCACTTT. This chain uses TRBV7-8 with TRBJ1-6; possible D gene TRBD1, 5 bases. Deletions cut 2 bases from V and 1 base from J, with 12 bases between. From germline, CDR1 is SGHVS and CDR2 FQNEAQ. CDR3 size: 17 residues.

This chain joins TRBV4-3 and TRBJ2-3; 8 bases map to TRBD2. The germline V gene has CDR1 LGHNA and CDR2 YSLEER. This CDR3 comprises 17 residues. V dropped 4 bases and J dropped 2; count of bases not matched to a gene: 11. CDR3 bases: TGCGCCAGCAGCCCCAGTTCGGCGGGAGGTTTCACAGATACGCAGTATTTT. Translated: CASSPSSAGGFTDTQYF.

The chain employs TRBV3-1 (or the pseudogene TRBV3-2) and TRBJ1-2, with 7 bases aligning to TRBD1. Germline CDR1 is LGHDT and CDR2 is YNNKEL (reference sequence). Germline trimming cut 1 base from V and 6 bases from J; bases unmatched to any gene: 8. This CDR3 contains 15 residues. The CDR3: CASSQGGSGGHGYTF. CDR3 DNA sequence: TGTGCCAGCAGCCAAGGGGGGTCAGGGGGTCATGGCTACACCTTC.

The V and J genes are TRBV4-3 and TRBJ1-1; D remains unclear. CDR1 and CDR2 (germline): LGHNA, YSLEER. Trimming left V 2 bases short and J 6 bases short, with 13 bases between. The CDR3 is 14 residues long. CDR3 amino acids: CASSQSGMWAEAFF. The CDR3 DNA reads TGCGCCAGCAGCCAATCGGGTATGTGGGCTGAAGCTTTCTTT.

V and J are TRBV7-2 and TRBJ2-5, with 7 bases that match TRBD1. Looked up from germline, CDR1 is SGHTA and CDR2 is FQGNSA. With 5 bases clipped from V and 2 bases from J, the junction kept 8 bases outside the gene matches. The CDR3 spans 15 residues. CDR3 in amino acids: CASSQEGTVQETQYF. In nucleotides, the CDR3 is TGTGCCAGCAGCCAAGAGGGGACAGTACAAGAGACCCAGTACTTC.

V gene TRBV10-1 combines with J gene TRBJ2-7; 9 bases match TRBD1. Trimming took 0 bases from V and 1 from J; bases not matched to a gene: 7. The germline CDR1 and CDR2 sequences are WNHNN and SYGVQD (reference sequence). The CDR3 extends over 17 amino acids. The CDR3 DNA follows: TGCGCCAGCAGTGAGTCCCCTCGACAGGGGGAATCCTACGAGCAGTACTTC. Protein product: CASSESPRQGESYEQYF.

The V gene is TRBV28, the J gene TRBJ2-5, with TRBD2 matching over 7 bases. Germline CDR1 and CDR2: MDHEN and SYDVKM. CDR3 length: 15 residues. J gave up 9 bases and V 5 bases, and 15 bases lay outside the gene matches. This CDR3 reads CASSPRGSGAWAQYF. For the CDR3, the DNA is TGTGCCAGCAGTCCCCGAGGAAGCGGGGCCTGGGCCCAGTACTTC.

The chain links TRBV4-1 to TRBJ2-6; 7 bases map to TRBD1. The germline V gene has CDR1 MGHRA and CDR2 YSYEKL. This CDR3 has 18 amino acids. The ends lost 0 bases at V and 0 bases at J; junction bases unmatched: 5. The DNA for the CDR3 is TGCGCCAGCAGCCAAGATGGGACAGTCATCTCTGGGGCCAACGTCCTGACTTTC. Translating it yields CASSQDGTVISGANVLTF.

This clone was seen once. V and J are TRBV27 and TRBJ1-5, with 10 positions matching TRBD1. The J segment lost 7 bases and the V segment lost 6 bases, leaving 12 bases of the junction unmatched. The CDR3 is made up of 16 amino acids. CDR1 is MNHEY, CDR2 SMNVEV, per germline (reference sequence). The CDR3 here is CASSPPGQGTRQPQHF. DNA of the CDR3: TGTGCCAGCAGCCCTCCGGGACAGGGGACAAGACAGCCCCAGCATTTT.